This TCR beta chain emerged from a study of CD8 T cells in ankylosing spondylitis. Comment on this clonotype: Its specificity is not known.

Study-wide results and caveats: Clones linked to disease were reported to show significant enrichment in matched ankylosing spondylitis synovial fluid. Blood from ankylosing spondylitis patients appeared to carry a characteristic eight-variant TCR beta motif. Disease-linked clones bore a CD8+ phenotype, appearing relatively rarely in peripheral blood.

Quantitative 5'-RACE was performed with molecular barcodes, and it yielded the TCR beta libraries. TCRdb recomputed calls from the 5' RACE reads with MiXCR, one row per CDR3 protein. The sample lists some 700,000 distinct CDR3 sequences, 19% occurring once. V was pared by 2 bases and J by 8 bases, with 13 bases between. The length of the CDR3 is 13 residues. Germline loops: CDR1 SGHDT, CDR2 YYEEEE. This receptor was obtained from a male donor with ankylosing spondylitis. The rearrangement joins TRBV5-6 to TRBJ1-2; D perhaps matches TRBD1 (6 bases). Material: blood, either unsorted or a sorted T cell fraction (not recorded which). CDR3 region: CASSFWTALGYTF. CDR3 DNA sequence: TGTGCCAGCAGCTTTTGGACAGCGTTAGGCTACACCTTC.